A selection of T cell receptor beta chains follows, all from one sample in a study of T cell changes during pregnancy in multiple sclerosis. Repertoires were generated with immunoSEQ multiplex PCR, while TCRdb's copy carries only in-frame clones and drops some. The sample consists of approximately 72,000 clones, more than 85% of them appearing once. The sequencing used peripheral blood, collected in the first trimester of pregnancy. All receptors come from a female donor in good health, enrolled as a control in a pregnancy study. Each CDR3 is given with its conserved first and last residue. Fields, in order: clone size, V gene, D gene, J gene, CDR3 DNA, CDR3 protein. D genes are given only for firm matches. Part of the rows lack a size; the others show once, few, many or a class for expanded clones.

clone_size: NA
v_call: TRBV28
d_call: TRBD1
j_call: TRBJ2-3
cdr3_nt: TGTGCCAGCAGTTCCTCCGGGACAGGGTATCCAGATACGCAGTATTTT
cdr3_aa: CASSSSGTGYPDTQYF

clone_size: NA
v_call: TRBV4-2
d_call: TRBD1
j_call: TRBJ1-4
cdr3_nt: TGTGCCAGCAGCCACCCAAAACACTCACAGGGGCCAAATGAAAAACTGTTTTTT
cdr3_aa: CASSHPKHSQGPNEKLFF

clone_size: NA
v_call: TRBV11-2
d_call: NA
j_call: TRBJ1-1
cdr3_nt: TGTGCCAGCAGCTTAGATACCAGGTTTGGGTTGGACACTGAAGCTTTCTTT
cdr3_aa: CASSLDTRFGLDTEAFF

clone_size: NA
v_call: TRBV4-1
d_call: NA
j_call: TRBJ2-7
cdr3_nt: TGCGCCAGCAGCCCACAGGGTCCAGCGTTCGAGCAGTACTTC
cdr3_aa: CASSPQGPAFEQYF

clone_size: NA
v_call: TRBV7-9
d_call: NA
j_call: TRBJ2-7
cdr3_nt: TGTGCCAGCAGCTTTTCAGGGGTCCCCTACGAGCAGTACTTC
cdr3_aa: CASSFSGVPYEQYF

clone_size: NA
v_call: TRBV6-1
d_call: TRBD1
j_call: TRBJ2-7
cdr3_nt: TGTGCCAGCAGTGAAGATACAGGGGGCATTTTTGGGTACGAGCAGTACTTC
cdr3_aa: CASSEDTGGIFGYEQYF

clone_size: NA
v_call: TRBV25-1
d_call: TRBD1
j_call: TRBJ2-3
cdr3_nt: TGTGCCAGCAGTGAATCGGCCGGGACAGGGATCACAGATACGCAGTATTTT
cdr3_aa: CASSESAGTGITDTQYF

clone_size: NA
v_call: TRBV28
d_call: NA
j_call: TRBJ2-7
cdr3_nt: TGTGCCAGCAGTTTAAGTGCAGGGGCGAGGTACTACGAGCAGTACTTC
cdr3_aa: CASSLSAGARYYEQYF

clone_size: NA
v_call: TRBV10-2
d_call: TRBD1
j_call: TRBJ1-2
cdr3_nt: TGCGCCAGCAGCCTCAGGGGGCTATCCTATGGCTACACCTTC
cdr3_aa: CASSLRGLSYGYTF

clone_size: once
v_call: TRBV6-5
d_call: NA
j_call: TRBJ2-5
cdr3_nt: TGTGCCAGCAGTTACTCCCTGGCGGGGGAGACCCAGTACTTC
cdr3_aa: CASSYSLAGETQYF

clone_size: NA
v_call: TRBV6-5
d_call: TRBD1
j_call: TRBJ1-3
cdr3_nt: TGTGCCAGCAGTTACCAGGGGGAGTCTGGAAACACCATATATTTT
cdr3_aa: CASSYQGESGNTIYF

clone_size: NA
v_call: TRBV19
d_call: TRBD1
j_call: TRBJ2-1
cdr3_nt: TGTGCCAGTAGTGAAGACAGGGGGTCCTACAATGAGCAGTTCTTC
cdr3_aa: CASSEDRGSYNEQFF

clone_size: once
v_call: TRBV4-1
d_call: TRBD1
j_call: TRBJ1-5
cdr3_nt: TGCGCCAGCAGCCAAGAATGGGACAGTGGGCGTCAGCCCCAGCATTTT
cdr3_aa: CASSQEWDSGRQPQHF

clone_size: NA
v_call: TRBV5-1
d_call: NA
j_call: TRBJ1-1
cdr3_nt: TGCGCCAGCAGCTTGGGTACTAAGATCACCGCTTTCTTT
cdr3_aa: CASSLGTKITAFF

clone_size: NA
v_call: TRBV5-1
d_call: NA
j_call: TRBJ2-7
cdr3_nt: TGCGCCAGCAGCTATTGGGCAGGGGCAAACTACGAGCAGTACTTC
cdr3_aa: CASSYWAGANYEQYF

clone_size: NA
v_call: TRBV6-7
d_call: NA
j_call: TRBJ1-5
cdr3_nt: TGTGCCAGCAGTGAAATGGACAGCGCGAGCAATCAGCCCCAGCATTTT
cdr3_aa: CASSEMDSASNQPQHF

clone_size: NA
v_call: TRBV27
d_call: NA
j_call: TRBJ2-7
cdr3_nt: TGTGCCAGCAGTTTAGGGAGGTCCTACGAGCAGTACTTC
cdr3_aa: CASSLGRSYEQYF

clone_size: NA
v_call: TRBV7-2
d_call: NA
j_call: TRBJ2-2
cdr3_nt: TGTGCCAGCAACCCAAGCGTCAGGAACACCGGGGAGCTGTTTTTT
cdr3_aa: CASNPSVRNTGELFF

clone_size: NA
v_call: TRBV7-2
d_call: TRBD1
j_call: TRBJ2-3
cdr3_nt: TGTGCCAGCAGCCACCGGGACAGCTTCACAGATACGCAGTATTTT
cdr3_aa: CASSHRDSFTDTQYF

clone_size: NA
v_call: TRBV27
d_call: TRBD2
j_call: TRBJ2-3
cdr3_nt: TGTGCCAGCAGTTTATCGGTGGGGGCCTGGACGGGAGGGCCGGGAGATACGCAGTATTTT
cdr3_aa: CASSLSVGAWTGGPGDTQYF

clone_size: NA
v_call: TRBV29-1
d_call: TRBD2
j_call: TRBJ2-1
cdr3_nt: TGCAGCGTTGAAGGGACTAGCGAGTACAATGAGCAGTTCTTC
cdr3_aa: CSVEGTSEYNEQFF

clone_size: NA
v_call: TRBV28
d_call: TRBD1
j_call: TRBJ2-5
cdr3_nt: TGTGCCAGCAGTCTGACAGGGGAAGAGACCCAGTACTTC
cdr3_aa: CASSLTGEETQYF

clone_size: NA
v_call: TRBV4-1
d_call: NA
j_call: TRBJ1-4
cdr3_nt: TGCGCCAGCAGCCACGTTGCAACTAATGAAAAACTGTTTTTT
cdr3_aa: CASSHVATNEKLFF

clone_size: NA
v_call: TRBV28
d_call: NA
j_call: TRBJ1-2
cdr3_nt: TGTGCCAGCAGTTTGGGCCAGGGATATGGCTACACCTTC
cdr3_aa: CASSLGQGYGYTF

clone_size: once
v_call: TRBV5-1
d_call: NA
j_call: TRBJ1-2
cdr3_nt: TGCGCCAGCAGCTTGGAATCGGGAAACTATGGCTACACCTTC
cdr3_aa: CASSLESGNYGYTF

clone_size: NA
v_call: TRBV30
d_call: TRBD1
j_call: TRBJ2-2
cdr3_nt: TGTGCCTGGAGAGACCGGACAGGGGCCGGGGAGCTGTTTTTT
cdr3_aa: CAWRDRTGAGELFF

clone_size: NA
v_call: TRBV2
d_call: TRBD1
j_call: TRBJ2-1
cdr3_nt: TGTGCCAGCCGAGGACAGGAGTACAATGAGCAGTTCTTC
cdr3_aa: CASRGQEYNEQFF

clone_size: NA
v_call: TRBV2
d_call: TRBD2
j_call: TRBJ2-7
cdr3_nt: TGTGCCAGCATCAAGGGGACTAGCGGGTCCTACGAGCAGTACTTC
cdr3_aa: CASIKGTSGSYEQYF

clone_size: once
v_call: TRBV9
d_call: TRBD2
j_call: TRBJ2-7
cdr3_nt: TGTGCCAGCAGCCCAAGTAGCGGGAATTACGAGCAGTACTTC
cdr3_aa: CASSPSSGNYEQYF

clone_size: NA
v_call: TRBV2
d_call: TRBD2
j_call: TRBJ2-7
cdr3_nt: TGTGCCAGCAGTGAAACTAGCGGGATCCATAAGCAGTACTTC
cdr3_aa: CASSETSGIHKQYF

clone_size: NA
v_call: TRBV12-5
d_call: NA
j_call: TRBJ2-2
cdr3_nt: TGTGCTAGTGGTAGGGACTCCGCGAACACCGGGGAGCTGTTTTTT
cdr3_aa: CASGRDSANTGELFF

clone_size: NA
v_call: TRBV6-1
d_call: NA
j_call: TRBJ1-5
cdr3_nt: TGTGCCAGCAGTGATGGGGGCTTCAGCAATCAGCCCCAGCATTTT
cdr3_aa: CASSDGGFSNQPQHF

clone_size: NA
v_call: TRBV2
d_call: NA
j_call: TRBJ2-5
cdr3_nt: TGTGCCAGCAGTGTAGACAGCCAAGAGACCCAGTACTTC
cdr3_aa: CASSVDSQETQYF

clone_size: NA
v_call: TRBV10-3
d_call: NA
j_call: TRBJ2-2
cdr3_nt: TGTGCCATCAGTGAGTCTGACATCCACACCGGGGAGCTGTTTTTT
cdr3_aa: CAISESDIHTGELFF

clone_size: NA
v_call: TRBV6-1
d_call: NA
j_call: TRBJ2-7
cdr3_nt: TGTGCCAGCAGTGCGGTCCAGGGTTCTATCTCCTACGAGCAGTACTTC
cdr3_aa: CASSAVQGSISYEQYF

clone_size: NA
v_call: TRBV5-1
d_call: TRBD2
j_call: TRBJ2-3
cdr3_nt: TGCGCCAGCAGCGCGCTGGCTAGCGGGAGAACAGATACGCAGTATTTT
cdr3_aa: CASSALASGRTDTQYF

clone_size: NA
v_call: TRBV20-1
d_call: NA
j_call: TRBJ2-3
cdr3_nt: TGCAGTGCTAGAGGCACTAATTTT
cdr3_aa: CSARGTNF

clone_size: once
v_call: TRBV19
d_call: TRBD2
j_call: TRBJ2-1
cdr3_nt: TGTGCCAGTACTCGCGGGAGTAGCACCTACAATGAGCAGTTCTTC
cdr3_aa: CASTRGSSTYNEQFF

clone_size: NA
v_call: TRBV5-6
d_call: NA
j_call: TRBJ1-3
cdr3_nt: TGTGCCAGCAGCTTGTACTTCAGAGGCTCTGGAAACACCATATATTTT
cdr3_aa: CASSLYFRGSGNTIYF

clone_size: once
v_call: TRBV18
d_call: TRBD1
j_call: TRBJ1-4
cdr3_nt: TGTGCCAGCTCACGGGACAGGGTCGGACTTGAAAAACTGTTTTTT
cdr3_aa: CASSRDRVGLEKLFF

clone_size: NA
v_call: TRBV27
d_call: TRBD1
j_call: TRBJ1-5
cdr3_nt: TGTGCCAGCAGTTTAAGGGGGCTTCAGCCCCAGCATTTT
cdr3_aa: CASSLRGLQPQHF